The clone carrying this T cell receptor beta chain has at least ten counts. The data are from a study of neurological immune-mediated disorders. TCRdb re-called the 5' RACE reads with MiXCR, one entry per CDR3 protein. The data show tens of thousands of distinct CDR3 sequences, less than 4.5% seen once. The V gene lost 6 bases and the J gene lost 5 bases, with 11 bases spanning the gap. Germline CDR1 SGHDT, CDR2 YYEEEE. The CDR3 has 13 residues. The V and J genes are TRBV5-6 and TRBJ2-2, with D tentatively TRBD1 (6 bases). The TCR was taken from a man aged 25-40 years with multiple sclerosis. The specimen sequenced was PBMCs. The CDR3 coding sequence is TGTGCCAGCACCCTAGGGGGAACCGGGGAGCTGTTTTTT. It is translated as CASTLGGTGELFF.